This TCR beta chain was captured in a study of cytomegalovirus exposure and HLA in healthy donors. PCR employed 60 Vbeta and 13 Jbeta primers. Only in-frame clones appear in the TCRdb table, and some are missing; sequencing was by immunoSEQ multiplex PCR. Counted here are more than 110,000 clones, about 78% occurring once; the ten biggest clones make up about 3.8%. V gave up 1 base and J gave up 8 bases; unmatched junction bases: 4. The germline V gene has CDR1 LGHNA and CDR2 YNFKEQ. This CDR3 is built from 14 residues. This clone came up a few times. The V and J genes are TRBV4-2 and TRBJ2-1, with 8 bases fitting TRBD1. Sequencing was done on a sample of PBMCs. The source of this sequence is a man aged 18 to 35 in good health and CMV-seronegative. CDR3: CASSQGTGKDEQFF. Here the CDR3 DNA reads TGTGCCAGCAGCCAAGGGACAGGGAAAGATGAGCAGTTCTTC.